This T cell receptor beta chain originates from a study of identical twins. Unique molecular identifiers were present on cDNA, and template switching added a universal primer site. From the 5' RACE reads, TCRdb called clonotypes with MiXCR, one entry per CDR3 protein. The repertoire holds 200,000 to 250,000 distinct CDR3 sequences, with 7.5% as singletons. General observations from the study: Out-of-frame alpha sequences shared by twins showed excess low generation probability. In cord blood, abundant beta clonotypes had fewer insertions; memory showed no trend.

Healthy Caucasians were all of the donors. CDR1 MNHEY and CDR2 SMNVEV come from the germline V gene (reference sequence). The CDR3 loop spans 16 amino acids. J lost 0 bases, V lost 4 bases, and 5 bases had no gene match. About this clonotype itself: The antigen is undetermined.

These data were also reused for a study on yellow fever vaccine responses in identical twins.

Sequences were obtained from memory (CD45RO+) T cells sorted from blood. The chain uses TRBV27 and TRBJ2-3; 9 bases are shared with TRBD2. This sequence originates from a woman younger than 30 in good health. The CDR3 DNA sequence: TGTGCCAGCAGTTGGGCTAGCGGGATTAGCACAGATACGCAGTATTTT. It codes for CASSWASGISTDTQYF.